The 19 T cell receptor beta chains in this list originate from one sample, sequenced in a study of T cell responses to AZD1222 COVID-19 vaccine. Produced via immunoSEQ multiplex PCR; TCRdb's table is partial and in-frame only. The sample contains over 130,000 clones, roughly 94% of which appear only once. Sample: peripheral blood, taken on day 0 of AZD1222 vaccination. Receptors were obtained from an adult in good health.

This chain uses TRBV5-1 with TRBJ1-4; unclear D gene. The germline V and J ends were trimmed by 3 bases and 7 bases, with 7 bases remaining between them. The CDR3 is 12 residues long. Germline V CDR1 and CDR2: SGHRS, YFSETQ. The CDR3 DNA sequence: TGCGCCAGCAGCTACGCAGGTGAAAAACTGTTTTTT. The encoded protein is CASSYAGEKLFF. Full variable domain (remainder filled in from reference TRBV5-1 and TRBJ1-4): KAGVTQTPRYLIKTRGQQVTLSCSPISGHRSVSWYQQTPGQGLQFLFEYFSETQRNKGNFPGRFSGRQFSNSRSEMNVSTLELGDSALYLCASSYAGEKLFFGSGTQLSVL.

This clone was recorded a few times. This rearrangement joins TRBV5-3 to TRBJ2-7; D gene ambiguous. Being an ORF, TRBV5-3 has a function that is uncertain. V lost 4 bases, J lost 0 bases, and 11 bases lay in between. The CDR3 is made up of 14 amino acids. The CDR3 spells CARSGEGSSYEQYV. The CDR3 DNA is TGTGCCAGAAGCGGGGAAGGAAGCTCCTACGAGCAGTACGTC.

This rearrangement joins TRBV29-1 to TRBJ1-1, with no clear D. The germline V and J ends were trimmed by 5 bases and 9 bases, with 13 bases remaining between them. Germline values: CDR1 SQVTM, CDR2 ANQGSEA. CDR3 length equals 11 residues. The CDR3 DNA is TGCAGCGTTCCCGCGTTAGGTAAAGCTTTCTTT. Translated, it gives CSVPALGKAFF.

This rearrangement joins TRBV28 to TRBJ2-7; D uncertain. This CDR3 contains 13 residues. The V gene lost 6 bases and the J gene lost 2 bases, with 11 bases spanning the gap. Germline V CDR1 and CDR2: MDHEN, SYDVKM. The CDR3: CASSDPPTYEQYV. The DNA for the CDR3 is TGTGCCAGCAGCGACCCGCCCACCTACGAGCAGTACGTC.

The rearrangement uses TRBV3-1 (or the pseudogene TRBV3-2) and TRBJ2-5; D uncertain. Germline V gives CDR1 LGHDT, CDR2 YNNKEL (reference sequence). The V gene lost 8 bases and the J gene lost 2 bases, with 9 bases spanning the gap. This CDR3 contains 12 residues. CDR3 sequence: CASSWVQETQYF. The CDR3 DNA follows: TGTGCCAGCTCCTGGGTACAAGAGACCCAGTACTTC.

The genes are TRBV4-1 and TRBJ1-2; D remains ambiguous. The germline gives CDR1 MGHRA, CDR2 YSYEKL. The V and J ends lost 2 bases and 4 bases respectively, with 17 bases between them. The CDR3 consists of 16 residues. The CDR3 DNA is TGCGCCAGCAGCCAATCAAACGGGGTATCGGCCTATGGCTACACCTTC. This gives the protein CASSQSNGVSAYGYTF.

The V gene is TRBV27, the J gene TRBJ2-2, with 7 bases matching TRBD1. The CDR3 is 15 residues long. Germline CDR1 MNHEY, CDR2 SMNVEV (reference sequence). V lost 3 bases, J lost 6 bases, and 7 bases stayed unmatched. CDR3 sequence reads: CASSLWAGGPGELFF. The CDR3 nucleotides are TGTGCCAGCAGTTTGTGGGCAGGGGGTCCCGGGGAGCTGTTTTTT.

The rearrangement links TRBV7-2 to TRBJ1-1; 11 nucleotides agree with TRBD1. The V gene end was trimmed by 5 bases and the J gene end by 7 bases; junction bases not matched to a gene: 9. CDR3 length equals 15 residues. In germline, CDR1 is SGHTA, CDR2 FQGNSA. CDR3 residues: CASSGRTGGEIEAFF. CDR3 in DNA: TGTGCCAGCAGCGGAAGGACAGGGGGCGAAATTGAAGCTTTCTTT.

This clone was picked up one time. The chain recombines TRBV10-3 with TRBJ1-2, with TRBD1 matching 7 bases. Trimming removed 5 bases from V and 6 bases from J; junction bases left unmatched: 6. CDR1 is ENHRY and CDR2 is SYGVKD in the germline V gene. CDR3 size: 13 residues. The CDR3 here is CAISTGESHGYTF. In DNA, the CDR3 is TGTGCCATCAGTACAGGGGAGTCTCATGGCTACACCTTC.

This chain uses TRBV28 with TRBJ1-6; tentative D call: TRBD1 (5 bases). Germline CDR1 and CDR2: MDHEN and SYDVKM. The CDR3 contains 14 residues. Trimming removed 3 bases at V and 8 bases at J, with 11 bases between. In nucleotides, the CDR3 is TGTGCCAGCAGTTTTAGGGGACTATATTCACCCCTCCACTTT. Protein: CASSFRGLYSPLHF.

The chain recombines TRBV5-1 with TRBJ1-3, with no clear D. Germline V gene lookup returns CDR1 SGHRS and CDR2 YFSETQ. The CDR3 is 14 residues long. V lost 0 bases and J 6 bases, leaving 10 bases between the germline ends. The CDR3 reads CASSLVGESNTIYF. Here the CDR3 DNA reads TGCGCCAGCAGCTTGGTTGGGGAATCAAACACCATATATTTT. The full variable domain, in which reference TRBV5-1 and TRBJ1-3 provide the parts outside the CDR3, is KAGVTQTPRYLIKTRGQQVTLSCSPISGHRSVSWYQQTPGQGLQFLFEYFSETQRNKGNFPGRFSGRQFSNSRSEMNVSTLELGDSALYLCASSLVGESNTIYFGEGSWLTVV.

In this sample, this clone turned up once. The CDR3 here is CASSQGPPGLRGYTF. The CDR3 DNA reads as TGCGCCAGCAGCCAAGGGCCTCCAGGGTTACGAGGCTACACCTTC. J is TRBJ1-2 and V is TRBV4-1; possible D gene TRBD1, 5 bases. The V end lost 1 base, the J end lost 8 bases, and 17 bases lay between the germline ends. The CDR3 is made up of 15 amino acids. Germline V lookup: CDR1 MGHRA, CDR2 YSYEKL.

The chain couples TRBV3-1 (or the pseudogene TRBV3-2) to TRBJ1-1; a possible D gene is TRBD1 (5 bases). Trimming pared 4 bases from V and 6 bases from J, leaving 12 bases between. This CDR3 is built from 13 residues. Germline CDR1 and CDR2: LGHDT and YNNKEL (reference sequence). The CDR3 region has the DNA TGTGCCAGCAGCCGAGCAGGGTTCTCTGAAGCTTTCTTT. Amino acids: CASSRAGFSEAFF.

As DNA, the CDR3 is TGTGCCAGCAGCTTAGGTGGGGGTTCCAACATGAACACTGAAGCTTTCTTT. It specifies CASSLGGGSNMNTEAFF. The chain combines TRBV7-9 with TRBJ1-1, with D possibly matching TRBD1 (5 bases). With 1 base removed from V and 0 bases from J, the gap between germline ends came to 15 bases. The CDR3 runs to 17 residues. Germline values: CDR1 SEHNR, CDR2 FQNEAQ (reference sequence).

The chain has TRBV6-5 and TRBJ1-5; unclear D gene. This CDR3 has 13 amino acids. V was pared by 10 bases and J by 2 bases, with 12 bases between. Germline loops: CDR1 MNHEY, CDR2 SVGAGI. The CDR3 loop reads CATQTNGNQPQHF. The DNA for the CDR3 is TGTGCCACCCAAACAAATGGCAATCAGCCCCAGCATTTT.

V and J are TRBV25-1 and TRBJ2-1; 11 bases agree with TRBD2. This CDR3 contains 15 residues. The V gene's germline CDR1 is MGHDK and CDR2 SYGVNS. Trimming cost V 8 bases and J 3 bases; bases outside gene matches: 6. In DNA, the CDR3 is TGTGCCAGCCGACCCCTAGCGGGGGGCTACAATGAGCAGTTCTTC. Its translation: CASRPLAGGYNEQFF. Supplemented by reference TRBV25-1 and TRBJ2-1, the full variable domain reads EADIYQTPRYLVIGTGKKITLECSQTMGHDKMYWYQQDPGMELHLIHYSYGVNSTEKGDLSSESTVSRIRTEHFPLTLESARPSHTSQYLCASRPLAGGYNEQFFGPGTRLTVL.

This rearrangement joins TRBV5-1 to TRBJ2-3, with 11 bases fitting TRBD2. The CDR3 has 16 amino acids. The ends lost 3 bases at V and 4 bases at J; junction bases unmatched: 7. CDR1 and CDR2 (germline): SGHRS, YFSETQ. The CDR3 region is CASSSLAGGTSDTQYF. Here the CDR3 DNA reads TGCGCCAGCAGCTCCTTAGCGGGGGGGACCTCAGATACGCAGTATTTT.

J is TRBJ2-7 and V is TRBV4-1, with 13 bases matching TRBD2. Germline V gene data show CDR1 as MGHRA and CDR2 as YSYEKL. CDR3 length: 16 amino acids. With 1 base clipped from V and 3 bases from J, the junction kept 3 bases outside the gene matches. For the CDR3, the DNA is TGCGCCAGCAGCCAAGGGACTAGCGGGAGCCTCTACGAGCAGTACGTC. It encodes CASSQGTSGSLYEQYV.

The rearrangement joins TRBV29-1 to TRBJ1-1; TRBD1 agrees at 7 bases. V shed 4 bases, J shed 6 bases, and the junction held 2 bases outside the gene matches. This CDR3 spans 11 amino acids. Germline values: CDR1 SQVTM, CDR2 ANQGSEA. CDR3 in amino acids: CSVGQGAEAFF. For the CDR3, the DNA is TGCAGCGTTGGTCAGGGGGCTGAAGCTTTCTTT.